Described below is a single TCR beta chain sequence and its context. The target of this receptor is not known. No quality values exist for individual bases; no much larger clone is one base distant. TCRbeta CDR3 regions were amplified from genomic DNA by means of the immunoSEQ Assay, a bias-controlled multiplex PCR. Per the source publication's procedure: The number of nucleated cells in each sample was estimated by amplification of reference gene primers within the assay. To quantify the absolute abundance of each unique TCRbeta CDR3 rearrangement, sequence reads were collapsed and filtered. Productive Simpson clonality was computed per sample as the square root of Simpson's diversity index over productive rearrangements. TCRdb stores this immuneACCESS table with in-frame sequences only. Part of the clones is absent; in the studies checked, under half of the shortfall reflects unresolved V genes, and no reason is known for the rest. Clone size and the V and J calls come from that table; the DNA yielded D and trimming. The table for this sample lists 250,000 or so clones; more than 85% of them were counted only once. Approximately 1.7% of the sample lies in the top ten.

Measured from the cysteine to the phenylalanine, the CDR3 is 15 residues long. The only DNA kept is the CDR3, 45 bases in frame from the first base. Ends trimmed: V by 6 bases, J by 4 bases; bases unmatched to a gene: 3. CDR1 and CDR2, looked up from the germline V gene, are SNHLY and FYNNEI. Enrolling through a virtual design, the prospective study's participants ranged in age from roughly 18 to 95 years and lived across about two dozen United States geographic areas. In the prospective study, cohorts were assigned on the basis of participant-reported clinical history obtained from a screening survey and a study questionnaire. Recovered participants in ImmuneRACE Cohort 3 were defined by two consecutive negative NP/OP PCR tests, clearance by a healthcare professional, or resolution of symptoms. Each participant in the prospective study had whole blood, serum and a nasopharyngeal or oropharyngeal swab collected by mobile phlebotomists. Over a 2-month period, participants in the prospective study had the option of providing additional blood draws and questionnaires. Prospective study blood samples were shipped either frozen or at room temperature before DNA extraction.

These data belong to a study of blood T cell repertoires in COVID-19 (dated by TCRdb to the early 2020s). At the level of the whole study: The collaborator samples originated in the United States, Italy and Spain and spanned the acute and convalescent phases of COVID-19. The prospective study material was composed of cDNA or gDNA derived from T cells, B-cell-depleted T cells, or PBMCs. The dataset comprised deeply sampled blood TCRbeta repertoires from subjects exposed to, actively infected with, or recovered from COVID-19. The repertoires were released in a freely available public database intended as a resource for research on the immune response to SARS-CoV-2. The samples were drawn from the first 160 participants of the ongoing ImmuneRACE study and from more than 1,000 subjects provided by 6 global collaborators. The sample metadata nearly always contained a de-identified subject ID, COVID-19 status, age in years and sex. Where available, HLA class I and class II types were obtained from metadata supplied by the sample provider rather than from assay-based typing. The investigation overall reported the following: The amount of clinical and demographic metadata varied by source and participant and was provided uncurated.

Material: PBMCs or T cells enriched from blood (not recorded which). In this chain, TRBV2 is recombined with TRBJ1-4; TRBD1 agrees with 12 junctional bases. The origin of this receptor is a woman in her fifties or sixties who had recovered from COVID-19. The bases read TGTGCCAGCAGGGGACAGGGGGCTGGTAATGAAAAACTGTTTTTT. It is translated as CASRGQGAGNEKLFF.